This TCR beta chain was documented in a study of blood T cell repertoires in COVID-19. Overall study: COVID-19 samples collected from the United States, Italy and Spain covered acute and convalescent phases.

In the original workflow: Reference gene primer amplification yielded estimated nucleated cell counts. Clones were sequenced by immunoSEQ multiplex PCR, and TCRdb holds only the in-frame ones, with some missing. V, J and clone size reflect that table, while D and trimming were determined from the DNA. Of approximately 210,000 clones listed, about 85% are singletons. Between the trimmed V and J ends, which lost 5 bases and 1 base, there was a span of 18 bases. Germline CDR1 reads SGHRS; CDR2 reads YFSETQ. The CDR3 consists of 16 residues. During active infection, Seattle patients enrolled and were then monitored through disease.

The TCR originated in a man in his sixties with COVID-19, enrolled during active disease. The chain links TRBV5-1 to TRBJ1-1; TRBD1 is a possible D gene (6 bases). Sequencing was performed on peripheral blood. CDR3 in DNA: TGCGCCAGCAGGCGATGGGGGCTTCGTCCGAACACTGAAGCTTTCTTT. This sequence encodes CASRRWGLRPNTEAFF.